The entry below gives a single T cell receptor beta chain sequence along with its context. Both 60 Vbeta primers and 13 Jbeta primers went into the PCR. The assay was immunoSEQ multiplex PCR, and TCRdb's table has in-frame clones only and misses some. Among some 190,000 clones, roughly 77% were seen once, and the ten largest hold around 1.5%. This record belongs to a study of cytomegalovirus exposure and HLA in healthy donors. This receptor was identified in a woman aged 45-65 years in good health and CMV-seronegative. Specimen: PBMCs.

The CDR3, as DNA: TGTGCCAGCAGTTCCCTCATCGGGACAGGGGGCGAGGAGCAGTTCTTC. Its protein product is CASSSLIGTGGEEQFF. The genes are TRBV27 and TRBJ2-1; 12 bases line up with TRBD1. The CDR3 loop spans 16 amino acids. The germline V gene has CDR1 MNHEY and CDR2 SMNVEV (reference sequence). Germline trimming cut 4 bases from V and 10 bases from J; bases unmatched to any gene: 11.